This section outlines one T cell receptor (beta chain) sequence together with its context. A mixed TRB-A/B primer pool amplified rearranged TRB by multiplex touch-down PCR. TCRdb recomputed calls from the multiplex PCR reads with MiXCR, one row per CDR3 protein. The table has roughly 1,800 distinct CDR3 sequences, 28% seen once. Amplification of TCR beta used genomic DNA extracted from peripheral blood. These data come from a study of T cell repertoires in aging, cancer and after chemotherapy. Across the study: Donors were grouped into six age bands spanning 30 or younger through 70 or older. Patients with glioblastoma brain tumors were sampled before and after temozolomide-based therapy.

This CDR3 is built from 10 residues. The sample comprised blood. The chain has TRBV5-3 and TRBJ2-7; no definite D call. TRBV5-3 is noted as an ORF with a role that remains uncertain. The source of this sequence is a human donor with a solid tumor. CDR3 coding DNA: TGTGCAGGCTTCTCCTACGAGCAGTACTTC. Translation gives CAGFSYEQYF.